This T cell receptor beta chain was found in a study of OX40 agonist ivuxolimab in advanced cancers. Findings and caveats of the study: Undetermined was the antigen specificity of the expanded peripheral T cells. Low normalized clonal expansion also occurred in some nonresponding patients.

The CDR3 sequence is 14 residues long. Germline CDR1 reads SGHDT; CDR2 reads YYEEEE. Trimming stripped 2 bases from V and 4 bases from J, with 12 bases between. This table comes from immunoSEQ multiplex PCR, and its TCRdb copy is limited to in-frame clones, with some not included. The table lists fewer than 40,000 clones, around 88% of them singletons. A remark on this clone: Its antigen is still unknown.

The chain employs TRBV5-6 and TRBJ1-1; maybe TRBD1 (6 bases). The TCR originated in an adult with an advanced solid tumor such as melanoma, head and neck, liver or kidney cancer. The source material was CD4+ or CD8+ T cells sorted from blood, sampled in a trial of the OX40 agonist ivuxolimab. CDR3 region: CASSLGQHVTEAFF. In DNA form, the CDR3 reads TGTGCCAGCAGCTTAGGACAGCATGTCACTGAAGCTTTCTTT.